This T cell receptor (beta chain) was captured in a study of PD-L1 blockade in urothelial cancer. In the study overall: Analysis of the blood was performed 3 weeks (second dose) and 6 weeks after treatment start. Typically, measured as a median, blood samples had approximately 130,000 T cells.

Profiling relied on immunoSEQ multiplex PCR, and the TCRdb table lists in-frame clones only, not all of them. The sample includes just under 40,000 clones, around 89% of them seen just once. Study results and limitations: At 3 weeks on treatment, tumor-associated clones expanded more with durable benefit.

To note about this clone: Antigen: not known.

The germline CDR1 and CDR2 sequences are KGHSH and LQKENI. This CDR3 has 15 residues. V gave up 0 bases and J gave up 0 bases; unmatched junction bases: 2. Sequences were derived from PBMCs, sampled around atezolizumab (anti-PD-L1) treatment. This TCR derives from a man in his 60s with urothelial cancer. This chain connects TRBV18 to TRBJ2-7; TRBD1 agrees at 7 bases. CDR3 region: CASSPPSGGSYEQYF. CDR3 sequence (DNA): TGTGCCAGCTCACCACCGTCAGGGGGCTCCTACGAGCAGTACTTC. The full variable domain, with the rest looked up from reference TRBV18 and TRBJ2-7, is NAGVMQNPRHLVRRRGQEARLRCSPMKGHSHVYWYRQLPEEGLKFMVYLQKENIIDESGMPKERFSAEFPKEGPSILRIQQVVRGDSAAYFCASSPPSGGSYEQYFGPGTRLTVT.